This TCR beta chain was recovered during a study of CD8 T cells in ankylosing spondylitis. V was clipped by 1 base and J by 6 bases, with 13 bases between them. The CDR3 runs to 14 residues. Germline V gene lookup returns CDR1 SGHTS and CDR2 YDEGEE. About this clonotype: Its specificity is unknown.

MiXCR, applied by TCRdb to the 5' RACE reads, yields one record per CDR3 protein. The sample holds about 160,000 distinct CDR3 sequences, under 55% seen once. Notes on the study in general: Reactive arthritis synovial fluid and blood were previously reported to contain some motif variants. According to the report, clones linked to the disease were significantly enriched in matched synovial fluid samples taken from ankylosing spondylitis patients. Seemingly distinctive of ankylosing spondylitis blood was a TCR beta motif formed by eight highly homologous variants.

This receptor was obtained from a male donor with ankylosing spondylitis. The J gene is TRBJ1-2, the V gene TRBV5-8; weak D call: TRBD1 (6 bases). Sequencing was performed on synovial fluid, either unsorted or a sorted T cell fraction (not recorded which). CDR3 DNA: TGTGCCAGCAGCTTGACAGGGAAGAAGGATGGCTACACCTTC. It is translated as CASSLTGKKDGYTF.